A single sample is the source of the 18 T cell receptor beta chains below, sequenced in a study of CD8+CD57+ T cells in acquired aplastic anemia. Investigators profiled TCR beta VDJ and CDR3 from genomic DNA template. MiXCR, run by TCRdb on the reads, gives a single entry per CDR3 protein. This sample has about 110,000 distinct CDR3 sequences, with approximately 49% found just once. Sequencing was done on a sample of sorted CD4+, CD8+, or CD8+CD57+ T cells (not recorded which) from PBMCs. The origin of the receptors is a human donor in good health, serving as a control.

This clonotype has more than one count but fewer than ten. The chain recombines TRBV15 with TRBJ1-1, with TRBD1 matching over 7 bases. This CDR3 comprises 14 residues. CDR1 and CDR2 from the germline V gene are LNHNV and YYDKDF (reference sequence). V lost 4 bases and J lost 3; bases outside the gene matches: 5. The CDR3, as DNA: TGTGCCACCAGCACGCGACAGGGCGACACTGAAGCTTTCTTT. This sequence encodes CATSTRQGDTEAFF.

This clonotype was seen at least ten times. The V and J genes are TRBV27 and TRBJ1-5; the D gene is possibly TRBD1 (6 bases). Looked up from germline, CDR1 is MNHEY and CDR2 is SMNVEV (reference sequence). Trimming took off 6 bases at V and 7 bases at J, with 19 bases between the two ends. This CDR3 comprises 15 residues. CDR3 protein: CASSHSGGAGQPQHF. In DNA form, the CDR3 reads TGTGCCAGCAGCCATAGCGGGGGGGCTGGGCAGCCCCAGCATTTT.

The CDR3 loop reads CASSSGTSVDTQYF. The CDR3 nucleotides are TGTGCCAGTAGCTCCGGGACTAGCGTTGATACGCAGTATTTT. This chain connects TRBV19 to TRBJ2-3; 10 bases agree with TRBD2. Germline-derived CDR1 and CDR2 are LNHDA and SQIVND (reference sequence). The V segment lost 6 bases and the J segment 6 bases; nucleotides outside the gene matches: 6. The CDR3 is 14 amino acids.

The CDR3 DNA follows: TGTGCCAGCCGAGTGGGGGGGATTAGCTCCTACAATGAGCAGTTCTTC. This encodes CASRVGGISSYNEQFF. This chain links TRBV2 with TRBJ2-1, with 7 bases identical to TRBD2. The CDR3 consists of 16 residues. V gave up 8 bases and J gave up 0 bases; unmatched junction bases: 10. CDR1 SNHLY and CDR2 FYNNEI come from the germline V gene.

This clonotype appeared once. The chain couples TRBV24-1 to TRBJ1-1; D not certain. V lost 1 base, J lost 7 bases, and 6 bases lay in between. The germline V gene has CDR1 KGHDR and CDR2 SFDVKD. The CDR3 is 12 residues long. CDR3 in DNA: TGTGCCACCAGTGATTTCGGGCGTGAAGCTTTCTTT. It specifies CATSDFGREAFF.

The chain has TRBV29-1 and TRBJ2-7; TRBD1 aligns across 10 bases. Germline V gives CDR1 SQVTM, CDR2 ANQGSEA. Germline trimming cut 6 bases from V and 0 bases from J; bases unmatched to any gene: 2. This CDR3 region has 13 residues. CDR3 coding DNA: TGCAGCGTCGGGACAGGGGACTCCTACGAGCAGTACTTC. Amino acid sequence: CSVGTGDSYEQYF.

This clonotype was seen a single time. This chain uses TRBV25-1 with TRBJ2-2; TRBD2 matches 10 bases. The germline V gene encodes CDR1 MGHDK and CDR2 SYGVNS. The trim removed 5 bases at V and 2 bases at J, leaving 8 bases unmatched. CDR3 length: 17 amino acids. The CDR3 loop reads CASSFNVAGGNTGELFF. The CDR3 DNA reads as TGTGCCAGCAGTTTTAACGTAGCGGGGGGTAACACCGGGGAGCTGTTTTTT.

A word on this clonotype: Just one base apart from a much larger clone, this may be a read error. The chain links TRBV7-9 to TRBJ1-3; D perhaps matches TRBD1 (5 bases). In germline, CDR1 is SEHNR, CDR2 FQNEAQ (reference sequence). V dropped 11 bases and J dropped 3 bases, with 17 bases sitting between them. CDR3 length: 14 amino acids. The DNA of the CDR3 is TGTGCCTGCACCCGGCGGGGCAGTGGAAACACCATATATTTT. It specifies CACTRRGSGNTIYF.

V gene TRBV29-1 combines with J gene TRBJ2-7, with D maybe TRBD1 (5 bases). This CDR3 has 12 amino acids. The germline V gene has CDR1 SQVTM and CDR2 ANQGSEA. V gave up 5 bases and J gave up 6 bases, with 14 bases separating them. DNA for the CDR3: TGCAGCGTTCCAGACAGTTGGGGCGAGCAGTACTTC. This sequence encodes CSVPDSWGEQYF.

The J gene is TRBJ1-2, the V gene TRBV29-1; 7 nucleotides agree with TRBD1. Germline values: CDR1 SQVTM, CDR2 ANQGSEA. This CDR3 contains 14 residues. Trimming at V came to 5 bases and at J to 7 bases, leaving 13 bases not matched to a gene. The CDR3 region is CSVTLLRQGPGYTF. DNA for the CDR3: TGCAGCGTTACTCTATTAAGACAGGGTCCTGGCTACACCTTC.

The chain couples TRBV2 to TRBJ2-2; perhaps TRBD2 as D (6 bases). Trimming stripped 6 bases from V and 1 base from J, with 9 bases between. This CDR3 has 14 residues. Germline lookup yields CDR1 SNHLY and CDR2 FYNNEI. The CDR3: CASRGGVNTGELFF. The CDR3 nucleotides are TGTGCCAGCAGGGGCGGGGTGAACACCGGGGAGCTGTTTTTT.

Turning to this clonotype: This clone may be a read error of a much larger clone one base away. This rearrangement joins TRBV9 to TRBJ1-3; D ambiguous. This CDR3 has 14 residues. Germline CDR1 is SGDLS and CDR2 is YYNGEE. CDR3 bases: TGTGCCAGCAGCGTAGGGGGTTCTGCAAACACCATATGTTTT. Translation: CASSVGGSANTICF.

V and J are TRBV5-5 and TRBJ1-2; no clear D gene. This CDR3 spans 14 amino acids. Looked up from germline, CDR1 is SGHKS and CDR2 is YYEKEE (reference sequence). V gave up 7 bases and J gave up 4 bases, with 17 bases separating them. Here the CDR3 reads CASATRSGSYGYTF. The DNA for the CDR3 is TGTGCCAGCGCTACCCGGTCAGGAAGCTATGGCTACACCTTC.

In its sample, this clonotype was seen a few times. For the CDR3, the DNA is TGTGCCAGCAGCTCCGACAGGGCCGAGCAGTACTTC. Translating it yields CASSSDRAEQYF. The genes are TRBV7-9 and TRBJ2-7; TRBD1 aligns across 7 bases. This CDR3 has 12 residues. CDR1 and CDR2 (germline): SEHNR, FQNEAQ (reference sequence). V lost 4 bases and J lost 6; bases outside the gene matches: 3.

Ten or more counts support this clonotype. The chain joins TRBV24-1 to TRBJ2-1, with 7 bases that match TRBD1. The CDR3 covers 15 residues. Germline CDR1 reads KGHDR; CDR2 reads SFDVKD. V dropped 7 bases and J dropped 2; count of bases not matched to a gene: 7. CDR3 coding DNA: TGTGCCACCAGCGGGACAGCCAACCCCTACAATGAGCAGTTCTTC. Encoded protein: CATSGTANPYNEQFF.

This rearrangement joins TRBV25-1 to TRBJ2-7; 11 bases map to TRBD1. This CDR3 has 16 amino acids. The trim removed 5 bases at V and 5 bases at J, leaving 11 bases unmatched. Germline V gene lookup returns CDR1 MGHDK and CDR2 SYGVNS. DNA of the CDR3: TGTGCCAGCAGTACCCGGGACAGGGGGATCAAAAACGAGCAGTACTTC. It codes for CASSTRDRGIKNEQYF.

The rearrangement links TRBV29-1 to TRBJ2-3; D possibly corresponds to TRBD1 (6 bases). This CDR3 is built from 12 residues. CDR1 and CDR2 (germline): SQVTM, ANQGSEA. Trimming pared 2 bases from V and 6 bases from J, leaving 9 bases between. CDR3 protein: CSVEPGVDTQYF. In nucleotides, the CDR3 is TGCAGCGTTGAACCAGGGGTCGATACGCAGTATTTT.

V is TRBV25-1 and J is TRBJ1-2; D is undetermined. Germline CDR1 MGHDK, CDR2 SYGVNS. There are 15 residues in the CDR3. V was clipped by 3 bases and J by 5 bases, with 16 bases between them. CDR3 region: CASSDTTRPLYGYTF. The CDR3 DNA is TGTGCCAGCAGTGATACTACCAGACCTCTATATGGCTACACCTTC.